The next 17 T cell receptor beta chains were all read from a single sample in a study of CD8 T cells in Susac syndrome. Random hexamers were used to reverse transcribe the RNA input (roughly 0.5 to 1 ug). Each CDR3 protein gets one entry after TCRdb re-called the immunoSEQ multiplex PCR reads with MiXCR. This sample yields 300,000 to 350,000 distinct CDR3 sequences, of which just over 90% are seen a single time; 0.06% to 0.075% belongs to the top ten. The sample comprised CD4+ T cells from PBMCs. These receptors originate from a human donor with multiple sclerosis.

The V call is TRBV3-1, the J call TRBJ1-5; TRBD1 might be the D (6 bases). The CDR3 runs to 15 residues. Germline-derived CDR1 and CDR2 are LGHDT and YNNKEL (reference sequence). Trimming stripped 0 bases from V and 2 bases from J, with 8 bases between. The CDR3: CASSQDPGGNQPQHF. CDR3 nucleotide sequence: TGTGCCAGCAGCCAAGATCCAGGGGGCAATCAGCCCCAGCATTTT.

The chain recombines TRBV7-2 with TRBJ1-2; D gene uncertain. The V gene lost 0 bases and the J gene lost 4 bases, with 9 bases spanning the gap. Germline V gene data show CDR1 as SGHTA and CDR2 as FQGNSA. The CDR3 covers 14 residues. CDR3 DNA sequence: TGTGCCAGCAGCTTAGCCGAGTTCAGCTATGGCTACACCTTC. Its translation is CASSLAEFSYGYTF.

V and J are TRBV7-2 and TRBJ2-5; 8 bases align to TRBD2. V lost 5 bases and J lost 1; bases outside the gene matches: 9. The length of the CDR3 is 16 residues. Germline CDR1 is SGHTA and CDR2 is FQGNSA. The CDR3 DNA reads TGTGCCAGCAGCGCGGGACTAGTTTTGCCCCAAGAGACCCAGTACTTC. It yields the protein CASSAGLVLPQETQYF.

The CDR3 coding sequence is TGCGCCAGCAGCCAAGACGGGAACAGGAGGTCGGCTGAAGCTTTCTTT. It is translated as CASSQDGNRRSAEAFF. V is TRBV4-1 and J is TRBJ1-1, with D maybe TRBD1 (5 bases). The V gene's germline CDR1 is MGHRA and CDR2 YSYEKL. This CDR3 has 16 residues. Trimming took 0 bases from V and 6 from J, leaving 17 bases between them.

The CDR3 reads CASKGGFTPYEQYF. The CDR3 nucleotides are TGTGCCAGCAAAGGGGGGTTTACCCCCTACGAGCAGTACTTC. The chain employs TRBV2 and TRBJ2-7; perhaps D is TRBD1 or TRBD2 (6 bases each). Trimming took off 7 bases at V and 2 bases at J, with 15 bases between the two ends. Germline V gene lookup returns CDR1 SNHLY and CDR2 FYNNEI. CDR3 length: 14 amino acids.

V is TRBV7-2 and J is TRBJ2-4, with 10 bases lining up with TRBD2. CDR1 and CDR2 from the germline V gene are SGHTA and FQGNSA. The CDR3 is 19 amino acids. The J segment lost 1 base and the V segment lost 2 bases, leaving 11 bases of the junction unmatched. The CDR3 region has the DNA TGTGCCAGCAGCTTACTAGCGGGGGCCGATAAACGCGCCAAAAACATTCAGTACTTC. Protein sequence: CASSLLAGADKRAKNIQYF.

This clonotype has only one observation. The chain uses TRBV29-1 and TRBJ2-3; D gene uncertain. V was shortened by 4 bases and J by 6 bases, with 14 bases between the two germline ends. The CDR3 is made up of 13 amino acids. CDR1 SQVTM and CDR2 ANQGSEA come from the germline V gene. The CDR3 bases are TGCAGCGTTGTCGGTCCTTCGCGTGATACGCAGTATTTT. Encoded protein: CSVVGPSRDTQYF.

The CDR3 nucleotides read TGTGCCAGCAGAGGGGCCGTCCCCCAAGAGACCCAGTACTTC. It yields the protein CASRGAVPQETQYF. The chain recombines TRBV27 with TRBJ2-5, with D perhaps TRBD1 (5 bases). CDR3 length: 14 residues. CDR1 MNHEY and CDR2 SMNVEV come from the germline V gene (reference sequence). The ends were cut back, 6 bases at V and 1 base at J, with 12 bases in the middle.

This clonotype was counted a few times. This chain uses TRBV7-9 with TRBJ2-1, with D uncertain. V lost 3 bases and J 0 bases, leaving 9 bases between the germline ends. This CDR3 is 15 amino acids long. CDR1 and CDR2 from the germline V gene are SEHNR and FQNEAQ (reference sequence). DNA for the CDR3: TGTGCCAGCAGCTTGTCCACGGGCTCCTACAATGAGCAGTTCTTC. Its translation: CASSLSTGSYNEQFF. Combining the CDR3 with reference TRBV7-9 and TRBJ2-1 gives the whole variable domain DTGVSQNPRHKITKRGQNVTFRCDPISEHNRLYWYRQTLGQGPEFLTYFQNEAQLEKSRLLSDRFSAERPKGSFSTLEIQRTEQGDSAMYLCASSLSTGSYNEQFFGPGTRLTVL.

V gene TRBV6-4 combines with J gene TRBJ2-1; D gene ambiguous. Trimming pared 9 bases from V and 6 bases from J, leaving 21 bases between. This CDR3 has 15 residues. Germline-derived CDR1 and CDR2 are MRHNA and SNTAGT. This CDR3 reads CARRNTTMAPNEQFF. CDR3 nucleotides: TGTGCCAGGCGTAACACCACGATGGCCCCCAATGAGCAGTTCTTC.

The chain recombines TRBV18 with TRBJ1-1; the D is unclear. Deletions cut 2 bases from V and 7 bases from J, with 8 bases between. CDR1 is KGHSH and CDR2 is LQKENI in the germline V gene. The CDR3 covers 12 residues. The CDR3 reads CASSPAGSEAFF. CDR3 DNA: TGTGCCAGCTCACCAGCGGGGAGTGAAGCTTTCTTT.

The gene calls are TRBV19 and TRBJ2-2; TRBD2 aligns across 12 bases. J was trimmed by 4 bases and V by 6 bases; bases with no gene match: 3. The CDR3 sequence is 15 residues long. Germline CDR1 LNHDA, CDR2 SQIVND (reference sequence). Here the CDR3 reads CASRKTSGSTGELFF. The CDR3 DNA reads TGTGCCAGTAGAAAGACTAGCGGGAGCACCGGGGAGCTGTTTTTT.

The chain uses TRBV12-3 or TRBV12-4 and TRBJ2-5, with D perhaps TRBD1 or TRBD2 (5 bases each). Trimming cost V 6 bases and J 9 bases, with 20 bases left between them. CDR3 length: 14 residues. The CDR3 DNA is TGTGCCAGCAGCCCGAGGGGTGGCTGGGGTCCCCAGTACTTC. It is translated as CASSPRGGWGPQYF.

This sequence joins TRBV3-1 and TRBJ2-3; 8 bases fit TRBD2. This CDR3 has 16 amino acids. J gave up 1 base and V 4 bases, and 7 bases lay outside the gene matches. Germline V gene sequence: CDR1 LGHDT, CDR2 YNNKEL (reference sequence). CDR3 region: CASSLDPGLGTDTQYF. DNA of the CDR3: TGTGCCAGCAGCCTCGATCCGGGACTAGGCACAGATACGCAGTATTTT.

The chain is built from TRBV30 and TRBJ1-1, with D possibly matching TRBD1 (5 bases). CDR3 length: 13 amino acids. Per germline, CDR1 GTSNPN and CDR2 SVGIG (reference sequence). Between the trimmed V and J ends, which lost 4 bases and 1 base, there was a span of 10 bases. This chain's CDR3 is CAWTKTENTEAFF. CDR3 DNA sequence: TGTGCCTGGACCAAGACAGAGAACACTGAAGCTTTCTTT.

The chain combines TRBV13 with TRBJ2-6, with TRBD1 matching 10 bases. With V trimmed by 3 bases and J by 3 bases, 2 bases remained unmatched. Germline lookup yields CDR1 PRHDT and CDR2 FYEKMQ (reference sequence). This CDR3 comprises 16 residues. The CDR3 loop is CASSFDRGLGANVLTF. Here the CDR3 DNA reads TGTGCCAGCAGCTTCGACAGGGGGCTTGGGGCCAACGTCCTGACTTTC.

The genes are TRBV29-1 and TRBJ1-2; D is perhaps TRBD1 (6 bases). This CDR3 comprises 14 residues. The germline gives CDR1 SQVTM, CDR2 ANQGSEA. Trimming left V 2 bases short and J 5 bases short, with 15 bases between. The DNA for the CDR3 is TGCAGCGTTGAACGATCTAACAGGGCTTATGGCTACACCTTC. It specifies CSVERSNRAYGYTF.